The 22 T cell receptor beta chains in this list originate from one sample, sequenced in a study of beta chain features in type 1 diabetes. Sequencing targeted expressed TCRB transcripts, as all isolated RNA had been reverse transcribed. Data came from immunoSEQ multiplex PCR; TCRdb stores just in-frame clones and leaves some out. The profile covers about 640,000 clones, with around 12% appearing a single time and roughly 0.11% taken by the ten largest. Study-level findings and limits: Shortening of TCRB CDR3s, moderate but significant, appeared in all four CD4+ subsets of Type 1 diabetes patients.

Their antigens remain unidentified. Sequenced: naive CD4+ T cells from blood. All receptors come from a man aged 25 to 40 with type 1 diabetes.

In this sample, this clone turned up a few times. V is TRBV10-3 and J is TRBJ1-2, with D maybe TRBD1 (6 bases). Germline V gives CDR1 ENHRY, CDR2 SYGVKD. The CDR3 consists of 14 residues. With 3 bases removed from V and 4 bases from J, the gap between germline ends came to 12 bases. The CDR3 nucleotides are TGTGCCATCAGTGAACAGGGAGGCTCCTATGGCTACACCTTC. The encoded protein is CAISEQGGSYGYTF.

The chain employs TRBV2 and TRBJ1-1; maybe TRBD1 (6 bases). Germline V gene lookup returns CDR1 SNHLY and CDR2 FYNNEI. Trimming removed 5 bases from V and 4 bases from J, with 11 bases in between. This CDR3 is 13 amino acids long. The chain's CDR3 is CASSSQGPTEAFF. In DNA, the CDR3 is TGTGCCAGCAGTTCACAGGGTCCCACTGAAGCTTTCTTT.

This clone was seen a handful of times. The rearrangement joins TRBV7-2 to TRBJ1-1; D is perhaps TRBD1 (6 bases). Germline V gene data show CDR1 as SGHTA and CDR2 as FQGNSA. Trimming shortened V by 1 base and J by 1 base, and 13 bases separated the two germline ends. The CDR3 runs to 16 residues. CDR3 residues: CASSLVPRTANTEAFF. CDR3 nucleotides: TGTGCCAGCAGCTTAGTTCCCCGGACAGCGAACACTGAAGCTTTCTTT.

The rearrangement uses TRBV5-1 and TRBJ2-7; 7 nucleotides align to TRBD2. This CDR3 has 15 amino acids. Germline CDR1 is SGHRS and CDR2 is YFSETQ. Germline trimming cut 0 bases from V and 0 bases from J; bases unmatched to any gene: 3. The CDR3 DNA follows: TGCGCCAGCAGCTTGGCCGGGAGGAGCTCCTACGAGCAGTACTTC. This gives the protein CASSLAGRSSYEQYF.

The CDR3 here is CASSQDLSGASPLHF. DNA of the CDR3: TGCGCCAGCAGCCAAGATCTATCCGGGGCTTCACCCCTCCACTTT. The V gene is TRBV4-3, the J gene TRBJ1-6; D might be TRBD1 (5 bases). The CDR3 length is 15 residues. V was cut by 0 bases and J by 9 bases, with 12 bases left in between. Germline V gene sequence: CDR1 LGHNA, CDR2 YSLEER.

In this sample, this clone turned up a few times. The gene calls are TRBV14 and TRBJ2-5, with 13 bases fitting TRBD2. The CDR3 is 17 amino acids. J was trimmed by 3 bases and V by 3 bases; bases with no gene match: 7. Germline values: CDR1 SGHDN, CDR2 FVKESK. The CDR3 protein is CASSHTSGTSGEETQYF. DNA for the CDR3: TGTGCCAGCAGCCATACCTCCGGGACTAGCGGGGAAGAGACCCAGTACTTC.

This clone was recorded a few times. The rearrangement uses TRBV5-1 and TRBJ2-2, with TRBD1 as a possible D gene (5 bases). The CDR3 has 18 amino acids. Germline-derived CDR1 and CDR2 are SGHRS and YFSETQ. V lost 0 bases to trimming and J lost 4 bases, with 19 bases between them. The CDR3 nucleotides are TGCGCCAGCAGCTTGGGTCCAGCAGGGATTGTTCGCACCGGGGAGCTGTTTTTT. Encoded protein: CASSLGPAGIVRTGELFF.

This chain joins TRBV30 and TRBJ1-3; D is uncertain. Trimming took 2 bases from V and 8 from J, leaving 10 bases between them. Germline V lookup: CDR1 GTSNPN, CDR2 SVGIG (reference sequence). This CDR3 spans 12 amino acids. The CDR3 DNA is TGTGCCTGGAGTTACACCAGTGACACCATATATTTT. The encoded protein is CAWSYTSDTIYF.

This chain connects TRBV6-6 to TRBJ2-7; 7 nucleotides agree with TRBD1. This CDR3 is built from 16 residues. The V gene's germline CDR1 is MNHNY and CDR2 SVGAGI (reference sequence). Trimming took 5 bases from V and 4 from J; bases not matched to a gene: 14. CDR3 in DNA: TGTGCCAGCAGTGGAGGACAGGTCCCACCCAAATACGAGCAGTACTTC. This codes for CASSGGQVPPKYEQYF.

J is TRBJ1-1 and V is TRBV11-2; D not certain. CDR1 and CDR2 from the germline V gene are SGHAT and FQNNGV. V was shortened by 5 bases and J by 5 bases, with 9 bases between the two germline ends. The CDR3 is 12 amino acids. The CDR3 is CASSGRPTEAFF. CDR3 coding DNA: TGTGCCAGCAGCGGGCGACCGACTGAAGCTTTCTTT.

This clone has only a few counts. The chain joins TRBV6-5 to TRBJ2-3; TRBD2 is a possible D gene (5 bases). V was trimmed by 1 base and J by 5 bases, leaving 16 bases between them. The CDR3 sequence is 16 residues long. Per germline, CDR1 MNHEY and CDR2 SVGAGI. The chain's CDR3 is CASSYFGNPMKDTQYF. The CDR3 DNA follows: TGTGCCAGCAGTTACTTCGGGAACCCGATGAAAGATACGCAGTATTTT.

The chain combines TRBV7-3 with TRBJ1-5; D is unclear. Looked up from germline, CDR1 is SGHTA and CDR2 is FQGTGA. V lost 0 bases and J 1 base, leaving 1 base between the germline ends. This CDR3 is 13 amino acids long. CDR3 bases: TGTGCCAGCAGCTTAACGAGCAATCAGCCCCAGCATTTT. Its protein product is CASSLTSNQPQHF.

The chain carries TRBV2 and TRBJ2-5; maybe TRBD2 (6 bases). The length of the CDR3 is 13 residues. Trimming took off 5 bases at V and 2 bases at J, with 9 bases between the two ends. Germline assignment: CDR1 SNHLY and CDR2 FYNNEI. The DNA for the CDR3 is TGTGCCAGCAGTACAGGACTACAAGAGACCCAGTACTTC. This translates into CASSTGLQETQYF.

V is TRBV4-2 and J is TRBJ1-2, with D possibly TRBD1 on 5 matching bases. Per germline, CDR1 LGHNA and CDR2 YNFKEQ. V was trimmed by 0 bases and J by 4 bases, leaving 9 bases between them. The CDR3 is 14 amino acids. Here the CDR3 DNA reads TGTGCCAGCAGCCAAGAATTGGGGGGCTATGGCTACACCTTC. This encodes CASSQELGGYGYTF.

This clone showed up just a few times. This chain joins TRBV29-1 and TRBJ2-1; D uncertain. Deletions cut 1 base from V and 8 bases from J, with 9 bases between. This CDR3 region has 12 residues. CDR1 is SQVTM, CDR2 ANQGSEA, per germline. The CDR3 reads CSVEVNSDEQFF. The CDR3 nucleotides are TGCAGCGTTGAAGTAAACTCGGATGAGCAGTTCTTC.

This clone was seen only a few times. The chain joins TRBV7-9 to TRBJ1-1; D possibly corresponds to TRBD1 (6 bases). The CDR3 is 16 amino acids. The V and J ends lost 4 bases and 4 bases respectively, with 19 bases between them. In germline, CDR1 is SEHNR, CDR2 FQNEAQ (reference sequence). The CDR3 protein is CASSYERQVTGTEAFF. In nucleotides, the CDR3 is TGTGCCAGCAGCTACGAACGACAGGTGACGGGCACTGAAGCTTTCTTT.

The table lists this clone with a few counts. The rearrangement joins TRBV5-1 to TRBJ2-1; TRBD2 matches 8 bases. Looked up from germline, CDR1 is SGHRS and CDR2 is YFSETQ. V lost 2 bases to trimming and J lost 9 bases; unmatched junction nucleotides: 10. The length of the CDR3 is 15 residues. The CDR3 DNA reads TGCGCCAGCAGCTTTGGTATAGCGGGGACCCCTGAGCAGTTCTTC. Its translation is CASSFGIAGTPEQFF.

This chain links TRBV15 with TRBJ1-3; D is possibly TRBD1 (6 bases). The CDR3 has 16 amino acids. The germline V gene has CDR1 LNHNV and CDR2 YYDKDF (reference sequence). Trimming removed 4 bases from V and 0 bases from J, with 13 bases in between. CDR3 amino acids: CATSIGQLNSGNTIYF. For the CDR3, the DNA is TGTGCCACCAGCATAGGACAGTTGAACTCTGGAAACACCATATATTTT.

V and J are TRBV4-1 and TRBJ2-1, with 11 bases fitting TRBD1. Trimming at V came to 4 bases and at J to 6 bases, leaving 5 bases not matched to a gene. The CDR3 sequence is 15 residues long. Germline V CDR1 and CDR2: MGHRA, YSYEKL. The CDR3 here is CASSLGQGDRNEQFF. In DNA form, the CDR3 reads TGCGCCAGCAGCCTGGGACAGGGGGACCGCAATGAGCAGTTCTTC.

This clone has only a few counts. The rearrangement joins TRBV7-9 to TRBJ2-4, with D tentatively TRBD2 (6 bases). The CDR3 is 16 amino acids. V lost 5 bases and J lost 1, with 15 bases in between. The germline gives CDR1 SEHNR, CDR2 FQNEAQ (reference sequence). DNA for the CDR3: TGTGCCAGCAGCATAGACGGGGGATCGGCCAAAAACATTCAGTACTTC. Amino acid sequence: CASSIDGGSAKNIQYF.

V usage is TRBV5-6 and J usage is TRBJ2-7, with D possibly being TRBD2 (6 bases). CDR1 SGHDT and CDR2 YYEEEE come from the germline V gene. Trimming left V 6 bases short and J 4 bases short, with 11 bases between. The CDR3 has 12 residues. CDR3 amino acids: CASNLAGYEQYF. DNA of the CDR3: TGTGCCAGCAACCTTGCGGGATACGAGCAGTACTTC.

The chain carries TRBV5-1 and TRBJ1-2; possible D gene TRBD1, 5 bases. Germline assignment: CDR1 SGHRS and CDR2 YFSETQ. The CDR3 runs 14 residues. Deletions cut 1 base from V and 3 bases from J, with 10 bases between. As DNA, the CDR3 is TGCGCCAGCAGCTTGAGGGGAAGTGACTATGGCTACACCTTC. Protein product: CASSLRGSDYGYTF.